The clone carrying this TCR beta chain was detected once. Its antigen is unknown. The data were obtained in a study of cytomegalovirus exposure and HLA in healthy donors. Whole-study results and caveats: A few CMV-associated chains were confirmed in vitro to be specific for CMV antigens.

The CDR3 length is 14 residues. Germline CDR1 MNHEY, CDR2 SVGAGI. Between the trimmed V and J ends, which lost 0 bases and 3 bases, there was a span of 9 bases. Vbeta (60) and Jbeta (13) primers were used in the PCR. Clones were read by immunoSEQ multiplex PCR, and TCRdb kept only the in-frame ones, dropping some. The sample consists of fewer than 120,000 clones, about three quarters of them appearing once. Sequenced input: PBMCs. This TCR was recovered from a woman in her 30s in good health and CMV-seronegative. The chain has TRBV6-5 and TRBJ2-7; perhaps TRBD1 as D (5 bases). The CDR3 region has the DNA TGTGCCAGCAGTTACTCGTTCACAGGCTACGAGCAGTACTTC. Its protein is CASSYSFTGYEQYF.